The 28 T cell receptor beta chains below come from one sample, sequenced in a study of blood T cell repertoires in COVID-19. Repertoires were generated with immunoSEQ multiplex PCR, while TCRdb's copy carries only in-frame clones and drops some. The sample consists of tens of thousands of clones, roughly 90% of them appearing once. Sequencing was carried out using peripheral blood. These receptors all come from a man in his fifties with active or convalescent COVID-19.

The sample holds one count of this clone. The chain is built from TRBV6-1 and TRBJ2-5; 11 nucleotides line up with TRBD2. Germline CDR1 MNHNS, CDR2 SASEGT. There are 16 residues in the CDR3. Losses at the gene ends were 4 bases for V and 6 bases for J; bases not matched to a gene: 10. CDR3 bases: TGTGCCAGCAGTGTATTAGGCCTAGCGGGAGGTCAGACCCAGTACTTC. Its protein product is CASSVLGLAGGQTQYF.

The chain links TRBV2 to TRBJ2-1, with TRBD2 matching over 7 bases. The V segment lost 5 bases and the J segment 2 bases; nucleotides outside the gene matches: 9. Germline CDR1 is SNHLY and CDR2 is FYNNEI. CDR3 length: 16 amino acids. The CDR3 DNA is TGTGCCAGCAGTAACAGACTAGCTCCCACCTACAATGAGCAGTTCTTC. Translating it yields CASSNRLAPTYNEQFF.

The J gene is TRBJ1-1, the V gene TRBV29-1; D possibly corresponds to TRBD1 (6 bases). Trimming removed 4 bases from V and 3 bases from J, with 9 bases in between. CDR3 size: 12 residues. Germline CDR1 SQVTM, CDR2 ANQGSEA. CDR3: CSVGGPDTEAFF. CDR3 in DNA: TGCAGCGTTGGGGGGCCGGACACTGAAGCTTTCTTT. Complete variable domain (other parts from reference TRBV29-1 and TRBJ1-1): SAVISQKPSRDICQRGTSLTIQCQVDSQVTMMFWYRQQPGQSLTLIATANQGSEATYESGFVIDKFPISRPNLTFSTLTVSNMSPEDSSIYLCSVGGPDTEAFFGQGTRLTVV.

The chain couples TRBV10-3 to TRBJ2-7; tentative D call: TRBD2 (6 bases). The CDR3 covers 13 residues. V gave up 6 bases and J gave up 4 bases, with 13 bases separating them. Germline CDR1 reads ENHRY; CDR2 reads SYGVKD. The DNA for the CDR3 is TGTGCCATCAGGGTTAAAGCGGGTTACGAGCAGTACTTC. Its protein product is CAIRVKAGYEQYF.

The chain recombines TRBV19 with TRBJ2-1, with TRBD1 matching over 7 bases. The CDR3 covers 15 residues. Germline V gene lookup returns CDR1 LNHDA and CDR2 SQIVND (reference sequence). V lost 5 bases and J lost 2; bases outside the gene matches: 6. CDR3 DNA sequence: TGTGCCAGTAGTTTCGACAGGGCAACCTACAATGAGCAGTTCTTC. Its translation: CASSFDRATYNEQFF.

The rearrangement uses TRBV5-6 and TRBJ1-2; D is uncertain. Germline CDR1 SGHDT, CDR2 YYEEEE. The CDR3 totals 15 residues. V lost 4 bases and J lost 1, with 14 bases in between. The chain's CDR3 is CASSLEMVDNYGYTF. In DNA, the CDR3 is TGTGCCAGCAGCCTAGAGATGGTCGATAACTATGGCTACACCTTC.

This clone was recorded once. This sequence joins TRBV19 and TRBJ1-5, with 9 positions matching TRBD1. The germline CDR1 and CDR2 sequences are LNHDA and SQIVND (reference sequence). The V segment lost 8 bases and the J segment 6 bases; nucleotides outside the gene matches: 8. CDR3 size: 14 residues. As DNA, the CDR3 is TGTGCCAGTGAACAGGGGGCGTTAGGTCAGCCCCAGCATTTT. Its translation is CASEQGALGQPQHF.

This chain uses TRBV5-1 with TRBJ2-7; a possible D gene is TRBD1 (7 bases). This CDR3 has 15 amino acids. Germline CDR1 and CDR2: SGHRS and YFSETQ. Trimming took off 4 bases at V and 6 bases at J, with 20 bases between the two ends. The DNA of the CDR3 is TGCGCCAGCAGCGGGGGGACGACAGGGTTGGCCGAGCAGTACTTC. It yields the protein CASSGGTTGLAEQYF.

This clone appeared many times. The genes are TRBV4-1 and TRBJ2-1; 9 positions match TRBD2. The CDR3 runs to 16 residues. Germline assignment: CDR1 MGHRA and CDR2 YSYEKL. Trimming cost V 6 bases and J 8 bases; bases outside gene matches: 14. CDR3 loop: CASRPTSGESRDEQFF. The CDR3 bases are TGCGCCAGCAGACCGACTAGCGGAGAATCCAGGGATGAGCAGTTCTTC.

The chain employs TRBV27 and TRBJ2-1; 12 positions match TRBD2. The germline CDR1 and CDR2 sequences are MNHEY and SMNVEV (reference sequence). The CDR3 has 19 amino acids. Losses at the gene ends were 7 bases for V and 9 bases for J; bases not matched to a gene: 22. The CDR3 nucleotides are TGTGCCAGCACCAAACTAGCGGGAGGCCAAAGTCTAAGGTTGGGTGAGCAGTTCTTC. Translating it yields CASTKLAGGQSLRLGEQFF.

The CDR3 is CASSQEISGGFFETQYF. Here the CDR3 DNA reads TGCGCCAGCAGCCAAGAGATTAGCGGGGGATTTTTTGAGACCCAGTACTTC. The chain combines TRBV4-1 with TRBJ2-5, with 9 bases fitting TRBD2. The V segment lost 0 bases and the J segment 5 bases; nucleotides outside the gene matches: 10. This CDR3 region has 17 residues. Germline CDR1 MGHRA, CDR2 YSYEKL.

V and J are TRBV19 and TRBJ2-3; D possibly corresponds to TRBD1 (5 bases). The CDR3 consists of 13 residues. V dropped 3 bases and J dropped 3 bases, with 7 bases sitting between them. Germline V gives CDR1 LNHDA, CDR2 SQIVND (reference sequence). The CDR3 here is CASSIRGTDTQYF. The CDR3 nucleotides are TGTGCCAGTAGTATTAGGGGTACAGATACGCAGTATTTT. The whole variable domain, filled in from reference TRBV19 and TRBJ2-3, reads DGGITQSPKYLFRKEGQNVTLSCEQNLNHDAMYWYRQDPGQGLRLIYYSQIVNDFQKGDIAEGYSVSREKKESFPLTVTSAQKNPTAFYLCASSIRGTDTQYFGPGTRLTVL.

CDR3 DNA sequence: TGTGCCAGCAGTGAAAGCGGGAGGGCCGGTGGGGCCAACGTCCTGACTTTC. It specifies CASSESGRAGGANVLTF. This rearrangement joins TRBV6-1 to TRBJ2-6; 10 positions match TRBD2. V was clipped by 2 bases and J by 3 bases; unmatched bases: 4. Germline values: CDR1 MNHNS, CDR2 SASEGT. The CDR3 totals 17 residues.

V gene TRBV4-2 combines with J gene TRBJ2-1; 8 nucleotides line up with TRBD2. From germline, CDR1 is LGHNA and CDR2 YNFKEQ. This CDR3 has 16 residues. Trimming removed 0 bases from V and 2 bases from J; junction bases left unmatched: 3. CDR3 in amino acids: CASSQEAGDAYNEQFF. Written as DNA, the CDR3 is TGTGCCAGCAGCCAAGAAGCGGGAGATGCCTACAATGAGCAGTTCTTC.

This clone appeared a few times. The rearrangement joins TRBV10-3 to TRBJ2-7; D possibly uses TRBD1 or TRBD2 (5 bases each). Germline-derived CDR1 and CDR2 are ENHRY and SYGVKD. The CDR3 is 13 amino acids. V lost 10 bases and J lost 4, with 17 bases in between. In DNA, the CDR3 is TGTGCCACCAGAGGGGTTTCGGGTTACGAGCAGTACTTC. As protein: CATRGVSGYEQYF.

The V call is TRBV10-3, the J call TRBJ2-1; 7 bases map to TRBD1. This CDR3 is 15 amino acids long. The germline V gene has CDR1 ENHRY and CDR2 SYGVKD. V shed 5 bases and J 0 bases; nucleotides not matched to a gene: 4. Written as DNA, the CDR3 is TGTGCCATCAGTAAAGACAGGGACTCCTACAATGAGCAGTTCTTC. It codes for CAISKDRDSYNEQFF.

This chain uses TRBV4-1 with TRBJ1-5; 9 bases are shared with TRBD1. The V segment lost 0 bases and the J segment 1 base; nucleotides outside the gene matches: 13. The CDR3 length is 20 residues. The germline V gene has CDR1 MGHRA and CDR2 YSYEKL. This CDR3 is CASSQDWGQGGVTSNQPQHF. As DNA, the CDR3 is TGCGCCAGCAGCCAAGATTGGGGACAGGGAGGAGTAACAAGCAATCAGCCCCAGCATTTT.

The CDR3 bases are TGCGCCAGCAGCTTCGGTAGCTACGAGCAGTACTTC. Translation: CASSFGSYEQYF. The chain recombines TRBV5-1 with TRBJ2-7; no clear D gene. V lost 2 bases, J lost 3 bases, and 6 bases lay in between. The germline gives CDR1 SGHRS, CDR2 YFSETQ. The CDR3 runs 12 residues. The variable domain in full, with the rest retrieved from reference TRBV5-1 and TRBJ2-7, is KAGVTQTPRYLIKTRGQQVTLSCSPISGHRSVSWYQQTPGQGLQFLFEYFSETQRNKGNFPGRFSGRQFSNSRSEMNVSTLELGDSALYLCASSFGSYEQYFGPGTRLTVT.

CDR3 coding DNA: TGTGCCAGCAGCTTGGGCAGCGGGGGGCCAGTCTCTGGGGCCAACGTCCTGACTTTC. This sequence encodes CASSLGSGGPVSGANVLTF. This rearrangement joins TRBV5-4 to TRBJ2-6, with 9 bases that match TRBD2. Trimming cost V 0 bases and J 0 bases; bases outside gene matches: 7. The CDR3 contains 19 residues. Germline CDR1 SGHNT, CDR2 YYREEE (reference sequence).

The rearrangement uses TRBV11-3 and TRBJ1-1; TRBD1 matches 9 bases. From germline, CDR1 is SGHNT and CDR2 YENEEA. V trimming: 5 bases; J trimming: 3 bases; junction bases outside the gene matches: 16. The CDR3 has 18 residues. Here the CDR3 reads CASSPRDRADLGDTEAFF. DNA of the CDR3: TGTGCCAGCAGCCCGCGGGACAGGGCGGACTTAGGAGACACTGAAGCTTTCTTT.

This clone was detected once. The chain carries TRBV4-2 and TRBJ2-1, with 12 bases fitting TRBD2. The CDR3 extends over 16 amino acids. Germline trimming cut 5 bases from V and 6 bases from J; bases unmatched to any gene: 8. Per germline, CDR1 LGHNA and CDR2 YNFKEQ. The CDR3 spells CASSFRTSGDLNEQFF. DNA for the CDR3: TGTGCCAGCAGCTTTCGGACTAGCGGGGACCTCAATGAGCAGTTCTTC.

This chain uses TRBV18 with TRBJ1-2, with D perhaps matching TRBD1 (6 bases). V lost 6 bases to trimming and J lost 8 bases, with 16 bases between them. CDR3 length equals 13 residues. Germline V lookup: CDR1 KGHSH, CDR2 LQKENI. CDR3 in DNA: TGTGCCAGCTCCCAATCGTCAGGGGAAGGCTACACCTTC. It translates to CASSQSSGEGYTF. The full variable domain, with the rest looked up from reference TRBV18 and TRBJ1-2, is NAGVMQNPRHLVRRRGQEARLRCSPMKGHSHVYWYRQLPEEGLKFMVYLQKENIIDESGMPKERFSAEFPKEGPSILRIQQVVRGDSAAYFCASSQSSGEGYTFGSGTRLTVV.

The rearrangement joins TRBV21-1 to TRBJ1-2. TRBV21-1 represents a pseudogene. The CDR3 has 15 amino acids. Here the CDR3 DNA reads TGTGCCAGCAGCAAGGGGGGTTTCGGACTGGATGGCTACACCTTC. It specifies CASSKGGFGLDGYTF.

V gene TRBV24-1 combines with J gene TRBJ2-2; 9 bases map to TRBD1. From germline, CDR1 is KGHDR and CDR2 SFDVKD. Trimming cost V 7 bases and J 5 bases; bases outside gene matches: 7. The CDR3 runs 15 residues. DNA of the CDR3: TGTGCCACCAGGGGGGGACAGGGATCGACCGGGGAGCTGTTTTTT. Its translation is CATRGGQGSTGELFF.

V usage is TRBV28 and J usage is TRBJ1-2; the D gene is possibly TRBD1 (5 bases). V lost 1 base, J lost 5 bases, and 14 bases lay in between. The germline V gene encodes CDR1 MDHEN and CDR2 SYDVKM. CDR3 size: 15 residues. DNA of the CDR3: TGTGCCAGCAGTTTATCGGGAGGGGAGTTTTATGGCTACACCTTC. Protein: CASSLSGGEFYGYTF.

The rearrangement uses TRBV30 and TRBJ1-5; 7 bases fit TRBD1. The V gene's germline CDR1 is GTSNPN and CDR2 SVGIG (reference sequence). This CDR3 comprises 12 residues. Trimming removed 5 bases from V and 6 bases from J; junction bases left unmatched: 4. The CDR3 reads CAWGGQTQPQHF. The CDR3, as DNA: TGTGCCTGGGGGGGACAGACTCAGCCCCAGCATTTT.

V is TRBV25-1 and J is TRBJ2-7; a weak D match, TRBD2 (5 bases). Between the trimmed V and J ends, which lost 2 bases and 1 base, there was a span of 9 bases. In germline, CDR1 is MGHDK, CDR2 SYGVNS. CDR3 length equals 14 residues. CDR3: CASSEAAGSYEQYF. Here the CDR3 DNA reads TGTGCCAGCAGTGAAGCGGCGGGTTCCTACGAGCAGTACTTC.

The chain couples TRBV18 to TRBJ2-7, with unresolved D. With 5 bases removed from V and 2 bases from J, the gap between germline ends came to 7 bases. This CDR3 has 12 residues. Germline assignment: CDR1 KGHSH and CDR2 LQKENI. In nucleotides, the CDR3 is TGTGCCAGCTCAACGGGTACCTACGAGCAGTACTTC. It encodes CASSTGTYEQYF.